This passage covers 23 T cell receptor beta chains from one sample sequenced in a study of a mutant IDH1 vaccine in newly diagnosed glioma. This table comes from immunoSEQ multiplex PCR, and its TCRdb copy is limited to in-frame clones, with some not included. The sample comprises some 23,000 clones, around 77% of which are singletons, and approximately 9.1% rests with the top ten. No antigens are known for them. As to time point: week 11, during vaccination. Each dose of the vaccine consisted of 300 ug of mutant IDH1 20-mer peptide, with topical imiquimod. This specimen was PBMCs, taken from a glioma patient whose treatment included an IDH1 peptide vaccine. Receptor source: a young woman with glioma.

CDR3 sequence reads: CASGPNTEAFF. Written as DNA, the CDR3 is TGTGCCAGCGGACCCAACACTGAAGCTTTCTTT. V gene TRBV21-1 combines with J gene TRBJ1-1. TRBV21-1 represents a pseudogene. The CDR3 has 11 residues.

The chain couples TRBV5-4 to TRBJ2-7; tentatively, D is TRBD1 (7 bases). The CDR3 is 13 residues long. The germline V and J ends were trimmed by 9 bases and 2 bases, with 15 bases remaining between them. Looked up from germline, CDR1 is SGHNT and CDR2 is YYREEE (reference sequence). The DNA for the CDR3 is TGTGCCATTTCAGGGGGGCCAACCTACGAGCAGTACTTC. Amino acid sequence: CAISGGPTYEQYF.

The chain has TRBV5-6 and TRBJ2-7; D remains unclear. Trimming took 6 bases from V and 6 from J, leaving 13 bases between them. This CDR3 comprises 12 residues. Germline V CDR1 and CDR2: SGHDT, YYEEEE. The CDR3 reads CASNRWAGEQYF. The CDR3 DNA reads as TGTGCCAGCAACCGGTGGGCTGGCGAGCAGTACTTC. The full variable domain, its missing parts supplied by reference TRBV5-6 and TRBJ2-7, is DAGVTQSPTHLIKTRGQQVTLRCSPKSGHDTVSWYQQALGQGPQFIFQYYEEEERQRGNFPDRFSGHQFPNYSSELNVNALLLGDSALYLCASNRWAGEQYFGPGTRLTVT.

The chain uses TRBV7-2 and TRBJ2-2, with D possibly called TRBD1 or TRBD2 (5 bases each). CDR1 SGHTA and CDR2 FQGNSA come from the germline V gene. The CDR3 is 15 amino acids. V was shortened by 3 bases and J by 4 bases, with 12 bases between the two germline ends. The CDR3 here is CASSFRDPRTGELFF. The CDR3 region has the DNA TGTGCCAGCAGCTTCCGGGACCCCCGCACCGGGGAGCTGTTTTTT.

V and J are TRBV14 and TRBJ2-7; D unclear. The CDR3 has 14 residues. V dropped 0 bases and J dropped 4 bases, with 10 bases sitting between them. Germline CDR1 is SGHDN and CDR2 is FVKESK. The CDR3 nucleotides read TGTGCCAGCAGCCAAGAAGCGCGAGTTTACGAGCAGTACTTC. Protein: CASSQEARVYEQYF.

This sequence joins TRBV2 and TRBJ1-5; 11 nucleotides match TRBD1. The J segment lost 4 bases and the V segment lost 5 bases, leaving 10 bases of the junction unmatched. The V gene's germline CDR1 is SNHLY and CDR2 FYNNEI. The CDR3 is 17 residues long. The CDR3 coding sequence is TGTGCCAGCAGTCTAACCCTCCGGGACAGGGGGAATCAGCCCCAGCATTTT. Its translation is CASSLTLRDRGNQPQHF. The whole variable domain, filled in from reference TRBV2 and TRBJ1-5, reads EPEVTQTPSHQVTQMGQEVILRCVPISNHLYFYWYRQILGQKVEFLVSFYNNEISEKSEIFDDQFSVERPDGSNFTLKIRSTKLEDSAMYFCASSLTLRDRGNQPQHFGDGTRLSIL.

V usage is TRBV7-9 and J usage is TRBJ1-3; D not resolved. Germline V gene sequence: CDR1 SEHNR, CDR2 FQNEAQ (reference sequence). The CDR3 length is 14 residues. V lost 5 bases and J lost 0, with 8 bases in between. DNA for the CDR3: TGTGCCAGCAGCGAAGGCTTCTCTGGAAACACCATATATTTT. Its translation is CASSEGFSGNTIYF.

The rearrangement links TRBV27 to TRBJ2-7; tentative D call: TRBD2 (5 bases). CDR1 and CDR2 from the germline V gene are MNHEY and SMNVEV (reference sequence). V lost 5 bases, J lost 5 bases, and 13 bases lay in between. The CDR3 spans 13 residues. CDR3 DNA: TGTGCCAGCAGTCAGACTAACTGGGACGAGCAGTACTTC. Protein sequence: CASSQTNWDEQYF.

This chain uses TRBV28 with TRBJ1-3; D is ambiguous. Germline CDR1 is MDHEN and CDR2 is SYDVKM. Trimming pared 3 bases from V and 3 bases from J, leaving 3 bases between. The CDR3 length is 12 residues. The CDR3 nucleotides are TGTGCCAGCAGTTTTATTGGAAACACCATATATTTT. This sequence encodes CASSFIGNTIYF.

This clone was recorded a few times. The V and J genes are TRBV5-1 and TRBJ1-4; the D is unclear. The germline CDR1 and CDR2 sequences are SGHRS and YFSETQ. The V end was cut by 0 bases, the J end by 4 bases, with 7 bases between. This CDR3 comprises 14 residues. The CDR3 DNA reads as TGCGCCAGCAGCTTGGGTGGTGATAATGAAAAACTGTTTTTT. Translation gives CASSLGGDNEKLFF.

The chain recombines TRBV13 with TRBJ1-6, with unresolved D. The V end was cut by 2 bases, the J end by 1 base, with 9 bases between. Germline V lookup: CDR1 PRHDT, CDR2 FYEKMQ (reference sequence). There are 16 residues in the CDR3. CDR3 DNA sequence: TGTGCCAGCAGCTTAAACGGGGAGTCCTATAATTCACCCCTCCACTTT. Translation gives CASSLNGESYNSPLHF.

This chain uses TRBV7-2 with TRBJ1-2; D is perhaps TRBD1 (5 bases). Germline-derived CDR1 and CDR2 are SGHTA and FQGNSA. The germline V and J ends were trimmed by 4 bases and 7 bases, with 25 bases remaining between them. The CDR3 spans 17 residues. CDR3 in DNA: TGTGCCAGCAGCTCAATTTTTGGGGGGGTTGGGCTTGGTGGCTACACCTTC. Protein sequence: CASSSIFGGVGLGGYTF.

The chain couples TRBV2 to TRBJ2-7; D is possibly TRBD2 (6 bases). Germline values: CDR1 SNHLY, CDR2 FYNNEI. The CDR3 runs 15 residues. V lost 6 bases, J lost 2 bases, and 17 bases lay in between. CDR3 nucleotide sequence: TGTGCCAGCAGGCCCGACCGGGACTCGACCTACGAGCAGTACTTC. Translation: CASRPDRDSTYEQYF. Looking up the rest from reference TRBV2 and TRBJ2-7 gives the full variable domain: EPEVTQTPSHQVTQMGQEVILRCVPISNHLYFYWYRQILGQKVEFLVSFYNNEISEKSEIFDDQFSVERPDGSNFTLKIRSTKLEDSAMYFCASRPDRDSTYEQYFGPGTRLTVT.

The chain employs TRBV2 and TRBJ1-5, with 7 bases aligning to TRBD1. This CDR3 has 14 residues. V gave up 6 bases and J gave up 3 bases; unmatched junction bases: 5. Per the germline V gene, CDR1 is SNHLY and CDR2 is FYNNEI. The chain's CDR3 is CASSMGQNNQPQHF. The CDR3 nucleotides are TGTGCCAGCAGCATGGGACAGAACAATCAGCCCCAGCATTTT.

The CDR3 DNA is TGTGCCAGCAGCTTATGGGGACTACCCCCCTACAATGAGCAGTTCTTC. Translation gives CASSLWGLPPYNEQFF. The V gene is TRBV11-3, the J gene TRBJ2-1, with 7 bases identical to TRBD2. CDR1 and CDR2 (germline): SGHNT, YENEEA. The CDR3 runs 16 residues. V shed 2 bases and J 2 bases; nucleotides not matched to a gene: 6.

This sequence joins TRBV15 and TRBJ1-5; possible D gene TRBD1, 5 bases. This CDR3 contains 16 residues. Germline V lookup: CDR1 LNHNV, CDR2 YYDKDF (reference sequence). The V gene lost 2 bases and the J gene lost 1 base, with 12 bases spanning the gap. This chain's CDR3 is CATSRPSQGSNQPQHF. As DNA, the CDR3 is TGTGCCACCAGCAGACCGAGTCAGGGAAGCAATCAGCCCCAGCATTTT.

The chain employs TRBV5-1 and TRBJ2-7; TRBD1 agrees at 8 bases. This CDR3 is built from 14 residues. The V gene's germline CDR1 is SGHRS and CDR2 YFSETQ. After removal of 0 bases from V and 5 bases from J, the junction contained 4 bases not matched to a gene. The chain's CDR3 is CASSLDQGAHEQYF. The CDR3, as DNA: TGCGCCAGCAGCTTGGACCAGGGGGCCCACGAGCAGTACTTC.

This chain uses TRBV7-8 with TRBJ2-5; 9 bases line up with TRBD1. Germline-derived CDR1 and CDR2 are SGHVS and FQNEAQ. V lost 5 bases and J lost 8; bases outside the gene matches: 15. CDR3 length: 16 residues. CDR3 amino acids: CASSTIRQGGQDTQYF. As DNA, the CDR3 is TGTGCCAGCAGCACGATCCGACAGGGGGGACAGGATACCCAGTACTTC.

The CDR3 coding sequence is TGTGCCAGCAGCGTGATTCCTAGGGGGCAAGAGACCCAGTACTTC. Protein product: CASSVIPRGQETQYF. V gene TRBV7-9 combines with J gene TRBJ2-5; a weak D match, TRBD1 (6 bases). This CDR3 is built from 15 residues. Germline-derived CDR1 and CDR2 are SEHNR and FQNEAQ (reference sequence). Trimming took off 5 bases at V and 2 bases at J, with 15 bases between the two ends.

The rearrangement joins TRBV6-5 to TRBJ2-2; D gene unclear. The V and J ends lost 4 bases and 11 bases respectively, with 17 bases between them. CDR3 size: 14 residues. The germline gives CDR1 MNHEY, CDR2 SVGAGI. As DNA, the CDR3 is TGTGCCAGCAGTTCCCCTATGAACTACGTAGAGCTGTTTTTT. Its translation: CASSSPMNYVELFF.

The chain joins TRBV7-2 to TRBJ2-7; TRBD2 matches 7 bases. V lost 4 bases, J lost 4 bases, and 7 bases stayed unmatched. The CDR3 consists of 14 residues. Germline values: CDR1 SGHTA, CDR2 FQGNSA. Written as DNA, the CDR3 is TGTGCCAGCAGCTCGCGGGAGCCCCCGTACGAGCAGTACTTC. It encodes CASSSREPPYEQYF.

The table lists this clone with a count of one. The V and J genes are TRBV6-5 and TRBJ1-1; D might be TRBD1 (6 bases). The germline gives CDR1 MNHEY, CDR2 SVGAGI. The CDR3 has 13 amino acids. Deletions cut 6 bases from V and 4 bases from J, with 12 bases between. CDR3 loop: CASSPSTGTEAFF. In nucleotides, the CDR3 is TGTGCCAGCAGCCCCTCGACAGGCACTGAAGCTTTCTTT.

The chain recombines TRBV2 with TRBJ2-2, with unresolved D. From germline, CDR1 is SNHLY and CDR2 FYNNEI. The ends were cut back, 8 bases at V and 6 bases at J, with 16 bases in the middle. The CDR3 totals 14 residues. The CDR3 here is CASARLVAAGELFF. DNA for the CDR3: TGTGCCAGCGCACGCCTAGTCGCCGCCGGGGAGCTGTTTTTT.